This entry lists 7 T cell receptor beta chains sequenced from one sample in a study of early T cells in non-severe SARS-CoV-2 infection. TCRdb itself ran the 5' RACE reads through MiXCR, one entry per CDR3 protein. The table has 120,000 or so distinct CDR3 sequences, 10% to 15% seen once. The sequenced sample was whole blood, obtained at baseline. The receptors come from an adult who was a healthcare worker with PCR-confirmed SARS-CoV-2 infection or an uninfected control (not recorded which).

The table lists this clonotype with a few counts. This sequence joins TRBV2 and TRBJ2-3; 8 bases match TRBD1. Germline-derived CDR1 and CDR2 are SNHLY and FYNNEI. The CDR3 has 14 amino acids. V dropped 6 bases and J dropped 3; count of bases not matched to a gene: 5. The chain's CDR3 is CASSAGGATDTQYF. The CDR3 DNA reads TGTGCCAGCAGCGCAGGGGGCGCGACAGATACGCAGTATTTT.

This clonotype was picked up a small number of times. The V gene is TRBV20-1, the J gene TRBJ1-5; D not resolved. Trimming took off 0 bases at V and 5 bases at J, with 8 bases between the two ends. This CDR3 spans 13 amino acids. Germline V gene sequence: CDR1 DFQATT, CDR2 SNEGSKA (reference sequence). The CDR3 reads CSAREDRDQPQHF. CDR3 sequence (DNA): TGCAGTGCTAGAGAGGACCGGGATCAGCCCCAGCATTTT.

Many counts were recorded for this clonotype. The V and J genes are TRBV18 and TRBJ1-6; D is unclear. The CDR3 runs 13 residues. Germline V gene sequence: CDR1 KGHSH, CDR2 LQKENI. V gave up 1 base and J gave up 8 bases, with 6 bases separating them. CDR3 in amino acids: CASSPQDHSPLHF. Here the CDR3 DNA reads TGTGCCAGCTCACCACAGGACCATTCACCCCTCCACTTT.

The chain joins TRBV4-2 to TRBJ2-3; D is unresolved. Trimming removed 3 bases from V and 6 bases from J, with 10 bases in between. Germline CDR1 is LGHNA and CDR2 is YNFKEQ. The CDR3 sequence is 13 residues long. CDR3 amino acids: CASSQVEADTQYF. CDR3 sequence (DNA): TGTGCCAGCAGCCAGGTAGAAGCGGATACGCAGTATTTT.

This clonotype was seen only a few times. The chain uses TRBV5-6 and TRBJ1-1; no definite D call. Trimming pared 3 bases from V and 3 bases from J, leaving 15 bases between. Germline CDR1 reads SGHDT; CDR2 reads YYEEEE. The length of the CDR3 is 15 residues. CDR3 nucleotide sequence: TGTGCCAGCAGCTCTAACGGGTTAGTCTACACTGAAGCTTTCTTT. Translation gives CASSSNGLVYTEAFF.

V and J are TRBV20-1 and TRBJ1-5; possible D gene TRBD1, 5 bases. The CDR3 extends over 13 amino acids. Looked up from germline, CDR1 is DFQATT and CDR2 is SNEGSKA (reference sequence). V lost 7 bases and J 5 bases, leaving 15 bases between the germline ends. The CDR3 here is CSVGTVIHQPQHF. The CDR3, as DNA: TGCAGTGTGGGGACGGTGATTCATCAGCCCCAGCATTTT.

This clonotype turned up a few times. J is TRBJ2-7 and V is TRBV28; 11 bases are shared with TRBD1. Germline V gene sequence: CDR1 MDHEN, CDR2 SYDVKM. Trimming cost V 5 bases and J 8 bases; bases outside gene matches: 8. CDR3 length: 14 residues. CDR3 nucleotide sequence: TGTGCCAGCAGTCCTCCGGGACAGGGGGGTCAGCAGTACTTC. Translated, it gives CASSPPGQGGQQYF.